What follows is one TCR beta chain and its context. The V and J ends lost 2 bases and 0 bases respectively, with 5 bases between them. There are 14 residues in the CDR3. The germline V gene has CDR1 MNHNS and CDR2 SASEGT. Profiled with immunoSEQ multiplex PCR; TCRdb holds only in-frame clones, not every one. Of 250,000 to 300,000 clones in the sample, over 75% were seen once. This entry comes from a study of blood T cell repertoires in COVID-19. The V call is TRBV6-1, the J call TRBJ1-5; no definite D call. The receptor comes from a young woman with acute or convalescent COVID-19. Specimen: peripheral blood. The CDR3 DNA reads as TGTGCCAGCAGTGAAACAGCTAGCAATCAGCCCCAGCATTTT. Translating gives CASSETASNQPQHF.